This T cell receptor (beta chain) was obtained from a study of blood T cell repertoires in COVID-19. Study in general: Sites in the United States, Italy and Spain provided acute and convalescent COVID-19 samples.

The germline V gene has CDR1 MDHEN and CDR2 SYDVKM. The CDR3 consists of 14 residues. Trimming cost V 7 bases and J 11 bases; bases outside gene matches: 15. The assay was immunoSEQ multiplex PCR, and TCRdb's table has in-frame clones only and misses some. The sample lists 90,000 to 100,000 clones, around 85% seen once, with roughly 10% in the top ten. The clonotype comes from a woman of 80 years or more with acute or convalescent COVID-19. The chain recombines TRBV28 with TRBJ1-1; 8 bases line up with TRBD1. The sequencing sample was made of peripheral blood. CDR3 amino acids: CASTRVDREGGAFF. The CDR3 region has the DNA TGTGCCAGCACCCGGGTGGACAGGGAAGGGGGTGCTTTCTTT.